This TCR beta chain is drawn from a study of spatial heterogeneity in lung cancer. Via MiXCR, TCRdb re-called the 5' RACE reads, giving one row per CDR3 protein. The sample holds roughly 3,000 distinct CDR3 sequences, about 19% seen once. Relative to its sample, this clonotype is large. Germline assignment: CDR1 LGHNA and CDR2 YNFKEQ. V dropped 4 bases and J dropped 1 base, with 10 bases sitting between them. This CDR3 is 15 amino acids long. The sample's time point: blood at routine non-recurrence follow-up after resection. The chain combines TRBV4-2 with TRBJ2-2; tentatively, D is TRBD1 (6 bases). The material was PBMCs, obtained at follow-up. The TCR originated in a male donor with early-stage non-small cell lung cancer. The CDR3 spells CASSPVTGNTGELFF. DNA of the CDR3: TGTGCCAGCAGCCCAGTGACAGGGAACACCGGGGAGCTGTTTTTT.